This TCR beta chain was documented in a study of T cells in Graves' hyperthyroidism and ophthalmopathy. The study's findings and limits: Among thyroid clonotypes expanded above 0.001, most also appeared in blood. A model using 13 V-J features told ophthalmopathy apart from stable hyperthyroidism.

TCR beta CDR3 region amplification was performed from RNA transcripts. A set of HTBI primers served as the primers for a first-round RT-PCR of the TCR CDR3. TCRdb called the multiplex PCR reads again in MiXCR, with one record for every CDR3 protein. The sample shows 660,000 or so distinct CDR3 sequences, about 45% of them seen only once. The sample holds many counts of this clonotype. Its target is not known. Deletions cut 2 bases from V and 2 bases from J, with 15 bases between. Per the germline V gene, CDR1 is SQVTM and CDR2 is ANQGSEA. The CDR3 contains 15 residues. The sample comprised peripheral blood or thyroid tissue (not recorded which). This TCR was sampled from an adult man with Graves' disease, either hyperthyroidism or ophthalmopathy (not recorded which). This chain uses TRBV29-1 with TRBJ1-2; TRBD1 might be the D (6 bases). CDR3 amino acids: CSVELPGHRNYGYTF. The CDR3 DNA is TGCAGCGTTGAATTACCGGGACATAGAAACTATGGCTACACCTTC.